These T cell receptor beta chains were read from a single sample in a study of cytomegalovirus exposure and HLA in healthy donors. Method: immunoSEQ multiplex PCR; TCRdb's copy keeps in-frame clones and lacks some. Altogether 150,000 to 200,000 clones are present, roughly 79% being singletons, with the ten largest covering roughly 1%. Material for sequencing was PBMCs. These receptors came from a woman between 40 and 50 years old in good health and CMV-seronegative. Each CDR3 is given with its conserved first and last residue. D genes are given only for firm matches. A row's size may be missing; if present it is once, few, many or a size class.

d_call	clone_size	v_call	j_call	cdr3_nt	cdr3_aa
NA	few	TRBV5-5	TRBJ2-1	TGTGCCAGCAGCTTGGTGGCGTCCGCGGGGAATGAGCAGTTCTTC	CASSLVASAGNEQFF
TRBD1	NA	TRBV5-1	TRBJ1-1	TGCGCCAGCAGCTTGGCCGGACAGGGTAAAGGCACTGAAGCTTTCTTT	CASSLAGQGKGTEAFF
NA	NA	TRBV27	TRBJ1-1	TGTGCCAGCAGTTGGGGCCCTAACACTGAAGCTTTCTTT	CASSWGPNTEAFF
TRBD1	NA	TRBV28	TRBJ1-5	TGTGCCACTACTCCATCGGACAGGGCCTCTCATCAGCCCCAGCATTTT	CATTPSDRASHQPQHF
TRBD1	NA	TRBV18	TRBJ2-1	TGTGCCAGCTCACCACAGGACAGGGCAGGTAATGAGCAGTTCTTC	CASSPQDRAGNEQFF
TRBD1	few	TRBV9	TRBJ2-5	TGTGCCAGCAGCACCACAGGGGGTTTAGAAGAGACCCAGTACTTC	CASSTTGGLEETQYF
NA	NA	TRBV15	TRBJ1-2	TGTGCCACCAGCAGAGATTTCTCTGGCTACACCTTC	CATSRDFSGYTF
NA	NA	TRBV4-1	TRBJ2-5	TGCGCCAGCAGCCAAGAGCCGACTAGAGTCCCCCAGTACTTC	CASSQEPTRVPQYF
NA	NA	TRBV27	TRBJ1-4	TGTGCCAGCAGTTTTCAGGGTATTGATGAAAAACTGTTTTTT	CASSFQGIDEKLFF
NA	NA	TRBV20-1	TRBJ2-1	TGCAGTGCCCCCCGGGGTGAGCAGTTCTTC	CSAPRGEQFF
NA	NA	TRBV19	TRBJ1-1	TGTGCCAGTAGTATAGGGTGGCAGGGGATCGACACTGAAGCTTTCTTT	CASSIGWQGIDTEAFF
NA	NA	TRBV30	TRBJ2-1	TGTGCCTGGAGTGGACAGGTATACAATGAGCAGTTCTTC	CAWSGQVYNEQFF
NA	NA	TRBV15	TRBJ2-5	TGTGCCACCAGCAGAGATATCGGTTTTCAAGAGACCCAGTACTTC	CATSRDIGFQETQYF
NA	NA	TRBV6-5	TRBJ2-7	TGTGCCAGCAGTCTCCTCTTGACAGTCTCCTACGAGCAGTACTTC	CASSLLLTVSYEQYF
TRBD1	once	TRBV27	TRBJ1-1	TGTGCCAGCAGTCCACTCCCGGGACAGGGTTCCATGAACACTGAAGCTTTCTTT	CASSPLPGQGSMNTEAFF
TRBD1	NA	TRBV19	TRBJ1-1	TGTGCCAGTAGTATTACAGGGGGCCTCACTGAAGCTTTCTTT	CASSITGGLTEAFF
TRBD1	NA	TRBV7-2	TRBJ1-1	TGTGCCAGCAGCGTCGACAGGGGTAGAACTGAAGCTTTCTTT	CASSVDRGRTEAFF
NA	NA	TRBV25-1	TRBJ1-1	TGTGCCAGCAGTGAATATGCGGGGAGCACTGAAGCTTTCTTT	CASSEYAGSTEAFF
TRBD1	NA	TRBV27	TRBJ1-2	TGTGCCAGCAGTAAGGGGACAGGGGGAAACTATGGCTACACCTTC	CASSKGTGGNYGYTF
TRBD1	few	TRBV2	TRBJ1-4	TGTGCCAGCAGCCACCCACAGACAGGGAGCCCAGGGAGTAATGAAAAACTGTTTTTT	CASSHPQTGSPGSNEKLFF
NA	NA	TRBV7-9	TRBJ1-2	TGTTCCAGCAGCTCAGGTCTGGATGGCTACACCTTC	CSSSSGLDGYTF
TRBD1	NA	TRBV27	TRBJ2-2	TGTGCCAGCAGTCCGTACGCGGACAGGGCGCGGACCGGGGAGCTGTTTTTT	CASSPYADRARTGELFF
TRBD1	NA	TRBV28	TRBJ2-5	TGTGCCAGCAGTACCCCGGGACAGGGGTTGGGGGAGACCCAGTACTTC	CASSTPGQGLGETQYF
NA	NA	TRBV2	TRBJ2-5	TGTGCCAGCAGGGAGGATATGCTTCAAGAGACCCAGTACTTC	CASREDMLQETQYF
NA	NA	TRBV13	TRBJ1-1	TGTGCCAGCAGCCGTCAGACAGTAGTCACTGAAGCTTTCTTT	CASSRQTVVTEAFF
TRBD1	NA	TRBV5-1	TRBJ1-1	TGCGCCAGCAGCTCAACGATCGGTACTCGACAGGGGGCCACTGAAGCTTTCTTT	CASSSTIGTRQGATEAFF
NA	NA	TRBV29-1	TRBJ1-1	TGCAGCGTCCGTGGGGGGTTGCGCGATATGAACACTGAAGCTTTCTTT	CSVRGGLRDMNTEAFF
NA	NA	TRBV11-3	TRBJ2-3	TGTGCCAGCAGCTTAGAGGGCCGGGGGGATACGCAGTATTTT	CASSLEGRGDTQYF
NA	few	TRBV7-9	TRBJ2-3	TGTGCCAGCAGCTTATTCACCCTTGGAGAAGATACGCAGTATTTT	CASSLFTLGEDTQYF
TRBD1	once	TRBV5-1	TRBJ1-1	TGCGCCAGCAGCCCCGACAGGGGACAGGCTGAAGCTTTCTTT	CASSPDRGQAEAFF
NA	once	TRBV30	TRBJ1-2	TGTGCCTGGAGTGTAACCGGGCAGGGGCCCTACACCTTC	CAWSVTGQGPYTF
NA	NA	TRBV9	TRBJ2-5	TGTGCCAGCAGCGTAGGACAGAGTATAGAGACCCAGTACTTC	CASSVGQSIETQYF
TRBD1	NA	TRBV30	TRBJ1-4	TGTGCCTGGAGTGTACAGGGGGGAAATGAAAAACTGTTTTTT	CAWSVQGGNEKLFF
TRBD1	NA	TRBV19	TRBJ1-2	TGTGCCAGTAGTCCCCCCTTGGACAGGACGCTGGGCTACACCTTC	CASSPPLDRTLGYTF
NA	once	TRBV5-4	TRBJ1-4	TGTGCCAGCAGCTTGGGGCCACAGGCAACTAATGAAAAACTGTTTTTT	CASSLGPQATNEKLFF
NA	once	TRBV5-1	TRBJ2-7	TGCGCCAGCTCTGACAGCGACACCTACGAGCAGTACTTC	CASSDSDTYEQYF
NA	NA	TRBV7-9	TRBJ2-1	TGTGCCAGCAGCCGCGCCGGGAATGAGCAGTTCTTC	CASSRAGNEQFF
TRBD1	NA	TRBV18	TRBJ1-2	TGTGCCAGCTCACTTGAACAGGGGACCCCTAACTATGGCTACACCTTC	CASSLEQGTPNYGYTF
TRBD1	NA	TRBV7-6	TRBJ1-5	TGTGCCAGCAGTCAAACAGGGGGCGGTAGGCAGCCCCAGCATTTT	CASSQTGGGRQPQHF